Sequencing of this T cell receptor (beta chain) was carried out in a study of T cell repertoires in cytomegalovirus infection. Study-wide background: Public TCR beta signatures were indicative of both CMV infection and a matching HLA type.

The CDR3 sequence is 13 residues long. The germline gives CDR1 DFQATT, CDR2 SNEGSKA (reference sequence). The junction had 4 bases not matched to a gene; V was cut back by 4 bases and J by 7 bases. One entry per CDR3 protein, called by TCRdb with MiXCR from the reads. The sample holds some 400,000 distinct CDR3 sequences, approximately 31% seen once. Comment on this clonotype: Its matching antigen is unknown.

Study-wide findings and caveats: Cumulative frequency (of public TCR beta family members) identified carriers of CMV plus the relevant HLA.

The V and J genes are TRBV20-1 and TRBJ1-4, with 9 bases fitting TRBD1. Sample: PBMCs. The sequence came from a human donor in good health (CMV status not recorded). Some clones in this sample may be carry-over from other donors' samples. In DNA form, the CDR3 reads TGCAGTGCTACCGGGACAGGGACTGAAAAACTGTTTTTT. Amino acids: CSATGTGTEKLFF.